These T cell receptor beta chains were read from a single sample in a study of blood T cell repertoires in COVID-19. This table comes from immunoSEQ multiplex PCR, and its TCRdb copy is limited to in-frame clones, with some not included. The data contain 250,000 to 300,000 clones, roughly nine tenths of them seen just once; the ten biggest clones take up approximately 12%. The sequencing sample was made of peripheral blood. The receptors derive from a woman aged 30 to 39 with COVID-19, enrolled during active disease. Both conserved end residues are part of each CDR3. A D gene is named only where the DNA matches it firmly. Clone size is not always given. Where it is, it says once, few, many or a class for expanded clones.

j_gene | d_gene | v_gene | abundance | CDR3nt | CDR3aa
TRBJ1-5 | TRBD1 | TRBV9 | - | TGTGCCAGCAGCGAACAGGGGGGTCAGCCCCAGCATTTT | CASSEQGGQPQHF
TRBJ2-3 | - | TRBV5-1 | - | TGCGCCAGCAGGCTTGGAAAAGGGGCGCAGAGCACAGATACGCAGTATTTT | CASRLGKGAQSTDTQYF
TRBJ1-1 | - | TRBV6-5 | - | TGTGCCAGCAGTTACTCAGCCGGGAACACTGAAGCTTTCTTT | CASSYSAGNTEAFF
TRBJ1-2 | - | TRBV19 | - | TGTGCCAGTACCCCCGACCGGAGGGCACATGGCTACACCTTC | CASTPDRRAHGYTF
TRBJ1-1 | - | TRBV7-2 | - | TGTGCCAGCAGCTTAGGGCAGGTATCGAACACTGAAGCTTTCTTT | CASSLGQVSNTEAFF
TRBJ1-5 | - | TRBV21-1 | - | TGTGCCAGCAGCAAATGGGATGCAGGGGTAGGCAATCAGCCCCAGCATTTT | CASSKWDAGVGNQPQHF
TRBJ1-1 | TRBD1 | TRBV29-1 | - | TGCAGCGGTTCACAGGGGGAGGAAGCTTTCTTT | CSGSQGEEAFF
TRBJ2-1 | TRBD2 | TRBV2 | - | TGTGCCAGCACAATGAGCGGGGGCCGCTACAATGAGCAGTTCTTC | CASTMSGGRYNEQFF
TRBJ2-2 | - | TRBV9 | - | TGTGCCAGCAGCCGCGGGGCGGGCAGTCCCGGGGAGCTGTTTTTT | CASSRGAGSPGELFF
TRBJ2-3 | TRBD2 | TRBV19 | - | TGTGCCAGTAGTACCAGCGGGGGGTGGACAGATACGCAGTATTTT | CASSTSGGWTDTQYF
TRBJ2-2 | - | TRBV7-9 | - | TGTGCCAGCAGGCGTACCCTCGGGGAGCTGTTTTTT | CASRRTLGELFF
TRBJ2-2 | TRBD1 | TRBV6-5 | - | TGTGCCAGCATGCGGACAGGGGGTAGGGGGGAGCTGTTTTTT | CASMRTGGRGELFF
TRBJ2-7 | - | TRBV28 | - | TGTGCCAGCAGTTTATCAATCCGGGGTGAGCAGTACTTC | CASSLSIRGEQYF
TRBJ2-6 | TRBD2 | TRBV28 | - | TGTGCCAGCAGTTTATCACCCTTCCGCGGGGGGCGGTCTGGGGCCAACGTCCTGACTTTC | CASSLSPFRGGRSGANVLTF
TRBJ1-6 | TRBD1 | TRBV6-5 | - | TGTGCCAGCAGTTACTCGCGGGACAGGGACTCACCCCTCCACTTT | CASSYSRDRDSPLHF
TRBJ2-7 | - | TRBV28 | - | TGTGCCAGCGTTACGGGGTCCTCCTACGAGCAGTACTTC | CASVTGSSYEQYF
TRBJ2-2 | - | TRBV29-1 | few | TGCAGCGTTGAAGATCAAGGGGGTGCGAACACCGGGGAGCTGTTTTTT | CSVEDQGGANTGELFF
TRBJ1-1 | TRBD1 | TRBV14 | few | TGTGCCAGCAGCCCCCGACAGGGTGGCACTGAAGCTTTCTTT | CASSPRQGGTEAFF
TRBJ2-1 | - | TRBV7-2 | - | TGTGCCAGCAGCTTAAACGGTAGAGAGCAGTTCTTC | CASSLNGREQFF
TRBJ1-1 | - | TRBV2 | - | TGTGCCAGCACGGGCCTAAATACAGGGTGGGGTGAAGCTTTCTTT | CASTGLNTGWGEAFF
TRBJ1-5 | - | TRBV11-3 | - | TGTGCCAGCAGCTTGACCACTCGTAGGGGGTTGAATAGCAATCAGCCCCAGCATTTT | CASSLTTRRGLNSNQPQHF
TRBJ2-2 | - | TRBV2 | - | TGTGCCATCCTACAGACCGGGGAGCTGTTTTTT | CAILQTGELFF
TRBJ1-6 | TRBD1 | TRBV5-1 | few | TGCGCCAGCAGCTTGGATGGGACAGACGCTATCTCCTATAATTCACCCCTCCACTTT | CASSLDGTDAISYNSPLHF